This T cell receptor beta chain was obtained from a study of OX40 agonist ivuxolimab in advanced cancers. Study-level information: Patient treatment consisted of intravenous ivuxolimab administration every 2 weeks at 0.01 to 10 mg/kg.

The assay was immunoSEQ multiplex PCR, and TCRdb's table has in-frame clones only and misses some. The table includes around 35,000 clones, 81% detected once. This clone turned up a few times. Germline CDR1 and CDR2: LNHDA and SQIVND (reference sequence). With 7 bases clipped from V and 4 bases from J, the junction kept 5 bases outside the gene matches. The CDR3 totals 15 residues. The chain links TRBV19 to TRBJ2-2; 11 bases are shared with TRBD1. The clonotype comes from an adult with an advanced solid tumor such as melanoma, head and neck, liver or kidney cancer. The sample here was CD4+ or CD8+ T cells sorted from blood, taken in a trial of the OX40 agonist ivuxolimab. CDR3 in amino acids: CASKPGQGVTGELFF. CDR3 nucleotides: TGTGCCAGTAAACCGGGACAGGGGGTCACCGGGGAGCTGTTTTTT.